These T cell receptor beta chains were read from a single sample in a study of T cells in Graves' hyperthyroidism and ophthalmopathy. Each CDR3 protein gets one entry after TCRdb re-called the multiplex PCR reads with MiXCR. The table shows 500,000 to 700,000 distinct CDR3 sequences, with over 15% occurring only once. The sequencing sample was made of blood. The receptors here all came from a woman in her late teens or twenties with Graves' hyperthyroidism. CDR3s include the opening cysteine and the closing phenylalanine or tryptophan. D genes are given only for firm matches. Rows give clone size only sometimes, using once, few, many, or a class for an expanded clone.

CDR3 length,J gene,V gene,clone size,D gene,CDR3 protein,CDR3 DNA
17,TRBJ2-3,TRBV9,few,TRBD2,CASSVGASGASTDTQYF,TGTGCCAGCAGCGTAGGAGCCAGCGGGGCTAGCACAGATACGCAGTATTTT
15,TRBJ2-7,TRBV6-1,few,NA,CASSESRGYVYEQYF,TGTGCCAGCAGTGAAAGTCGAGGGTACGTTTACGAGCAGTACTTC
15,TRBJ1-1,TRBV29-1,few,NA,CSVEEPRGGDAEAFF,TGCAGCGTTGAAGAGCCACGAGGGGGAGACGCTGAAGCTTTCTTT
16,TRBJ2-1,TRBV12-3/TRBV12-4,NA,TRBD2,CASKTKELAKYNEQFF,TGTGCCAGCAAAACAAAGGAACTAGCGAAGTACAATGAGCAGTTCTTC
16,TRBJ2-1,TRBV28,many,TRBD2,CASSSSGLAGAHEQFF,TGTGCCAGCAGTTCCTCGGGACTAGCGGGAGCTCATGAGCAGTTCTTC
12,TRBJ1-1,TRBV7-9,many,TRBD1,CASRDRGAEAFF,TGTGCCAGCAGGGACAGGGGAGCTGAAGCTTTCTTT
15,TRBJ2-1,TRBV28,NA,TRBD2,CASSGLAGVLNEQFF,TGTGCCAGCAGTGGACTAGCGGGAGTCTTGAATGAGCAGTTCTTC
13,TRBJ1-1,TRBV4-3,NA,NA,CASSQVYGTEAFF,TGCGCCAGCAGCCAAGTTTACGGCACTGAAGCTTTCTTT
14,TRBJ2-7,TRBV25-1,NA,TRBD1,CASSGQGMAYEQYF,TGTGCCAGCAGTGGACAGGGTATGGCTTACGAGCAGTACTTC
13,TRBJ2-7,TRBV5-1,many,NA,CASSFGWSYEQYF,TGCGCCAGCAGCTTTGGTTGGTCCTACGAGCAGTACTTC
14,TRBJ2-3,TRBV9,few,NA,CASSVLGGTDTQYF,TGTGCCAGCAGCGTACTCGGAGGCACAGATACGCAGTATTTT
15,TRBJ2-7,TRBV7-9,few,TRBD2,CASSSLSGRAYEQYF,TGTGCCAGCAGCTCCTTAAGCGGGAGGGCCTACGAGCAGTACTTC
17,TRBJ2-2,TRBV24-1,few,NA,CATSDLRPGTNTGELFF,TGTGCCACCAGTGATTTGCGCCCGGGAACTAACACCGGGGAGCTGTTTTTT
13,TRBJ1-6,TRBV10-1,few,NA,CASNRDIDSPLHF,TGCGCCAGCAACCGGGACATAGATTCACCCCTCCACTTT
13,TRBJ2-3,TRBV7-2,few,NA,CASGGVYSDTQYF,TGTGCCAGCGGCGGGGTGTACTCAGATACGCAGTATTTT
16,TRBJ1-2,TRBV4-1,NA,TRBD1,CASSTHSGTGGDGYTF,TGCGCCAGCAGCACACATTCCGGGACAGGGGGCGATGGCTACACCTTC
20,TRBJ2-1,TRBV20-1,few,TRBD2,CSARDRGYSGSNQGYNEQFF,TGCAGTGCTAGAGATCGTGGGTATAGCGGGTCAAACCAAGGGTACAATGAGCAGTTCTTC
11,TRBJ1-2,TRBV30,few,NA,CAWSGPRTYTF,TGTGCCTGGAGTGGCCCCAGGACCTACACCTTC
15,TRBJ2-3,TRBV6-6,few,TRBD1,CASSYSRQGADTQYF,TGTGCCAGCAGTTACTCTAGGCAGGGGGCAGATACGCAGTATTTT
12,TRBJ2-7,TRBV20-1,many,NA,CSATPRHYEQYF,TGCAGTGCCACCCCACGCCACTACGAGCAGTACTTC
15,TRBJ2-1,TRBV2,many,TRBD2,CASSAFSGTNNEQFF,TGTGCCAGCAGCGCCTTTAGCGGGACAAACAATGAGCAGTTCTTC
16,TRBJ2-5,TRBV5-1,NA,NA,CASSLVGGGDQETQYF,TGCGCCAGCAGCTTGGTCGGCGGAGGAGACCAAGAGACCCAGTACTTC
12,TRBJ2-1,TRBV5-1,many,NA,CASSWDSNEQFF,TGCGCCAGCAGCTGGGATTCCAATGAGCAGTTCTTC
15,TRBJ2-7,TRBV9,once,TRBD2,CASSLTGTSIHEQYF,TGTGCCAGCAGCCTTACCGGGACTAGCATCCACGAGCAGTACTTC
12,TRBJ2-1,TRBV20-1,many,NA,CSARDLSAEQFF,TGCAGTGCTAGAGATCTAAGCGCTGAGCAGTTCTTC
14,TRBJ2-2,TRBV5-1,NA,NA,CASSWGQPTGELFF,TGCGCCAGCAGCTGGGGACAACCCACCGGGGAGCTGTTTTTT
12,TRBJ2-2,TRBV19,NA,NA,CASRLNTGELFF,TGTGCCAGTAGACTAAACACCGGGGAGCTGTTTTTT
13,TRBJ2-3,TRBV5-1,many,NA,CASSGSGTDTQYF,TGCGCCAGCAGCGGATCGGGCACAGATACGCAGTATTTT
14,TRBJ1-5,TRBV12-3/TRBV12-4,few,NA,CASRAGTVDQPQHF,TGTGCCAGCAGGGCTGGGACCGTGGATCAGCCCCAGCATTTT
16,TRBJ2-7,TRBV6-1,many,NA,CASYMVPGPPSYEQYF,TGTGCCAGCTACATGGTTCCGGGACCACCATCCTACGAGCAGTACTTC
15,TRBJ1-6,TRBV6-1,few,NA,CASSPLRDGYSPLHF,TGTGCCAGCAGCCCCCTCCGGGACGGCTATTCACCCCTCCACTTT
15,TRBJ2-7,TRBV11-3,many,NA,CASSWGGKSSYEQYF,TGTGCCAGCAGCTGGGGAGGAAAAAGCTCCTACGAGCAGTACTTC
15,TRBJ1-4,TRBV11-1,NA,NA,CASSLSGQTGEKLFF,TGTGCCAGCAGCTTAAGTGGACAGACGGGTGAAAAACTGTTTTTT
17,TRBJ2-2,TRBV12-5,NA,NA,CASGLVLGRMNTGQLFF,TGTGCTAGTGGTTTGGTACTAGGGAGAATGAACACCGGGCAGCTGTTTTTT
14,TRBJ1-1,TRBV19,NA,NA,CASSINGINTEAFF,TGTGCCAGTAGTATAAACGGTATAAACACTGAAGCTTTCTTT
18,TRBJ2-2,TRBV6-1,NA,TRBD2,CASSLLWLAGRGTGELFF,TGTGCCAGCAGTCTCCTCTGGCTAGCGGGAAGGGGCACCGGGGAGCTGTTTTTT
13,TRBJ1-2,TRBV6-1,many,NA,CASSMYGNYGYTF,TGTGCCAGCAGTATGTACGGAAACTATGGCTACACCTTC
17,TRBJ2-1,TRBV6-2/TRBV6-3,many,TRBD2,CASSYDPELAEYNEQFF,TGTGCCAGCAGTTACGATCCGGAACTAGCGGAGTACAATGAGCAGTTCTTC
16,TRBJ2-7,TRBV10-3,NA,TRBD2,CAAMAASGRAGSEQYF,TGTGCCGCCATGGCGGCTAGCGGGAGGGCCGGTTCCGAGCAGTACTTC
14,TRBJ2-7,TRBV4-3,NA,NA,CASSQESGSYEQYF,TGCGCCAGCAGCCAAGAATCGGGGAGCTACGAGCAGTACTTC
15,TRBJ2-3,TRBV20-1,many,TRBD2,CSARAPRGRTDTQYF,TGCAGTGCTAGAGCACCGCGGGGGAGGACAGATACGCAGTATTTT
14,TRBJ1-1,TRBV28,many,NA,CASSTTGTNTEAFF,TGTGCCAGCAGTACTACAGGGACGAACACTGAAGCTTTCTTT
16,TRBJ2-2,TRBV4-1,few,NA,CASSQETGKNTGELFF,TGCGCCAGCAGCCAAGAAACAGGGAAGAACACCGGGGAGCTGTTTTTT
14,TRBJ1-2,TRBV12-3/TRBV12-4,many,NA,CASSLGSGNYGYTF,TGTGCCAGCAGCCTTGGTTCAGGGAACTATGGCTACACCTTC
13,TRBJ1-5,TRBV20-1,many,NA,CSASRREAQPQHF,TGCAGTGCTAGTCGCAGGGAGGCTCAGCCCCAGCATTTT
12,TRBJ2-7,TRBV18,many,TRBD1,CASSRTGDEQYF,TGTGCCAGCTCACGTACAGGGGACGAGCAGTACTTC
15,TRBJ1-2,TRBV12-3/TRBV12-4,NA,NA,CASRPVRLDTTGYTF,TGTGCCAGCAGGCCGGTGAGATTAGACACGACTGGCTACACCTTC
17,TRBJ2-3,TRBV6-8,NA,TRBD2,CASSVPGLAGITDTQYF,TGTGCCAGCAGTGTTCCGGGACTAGCGGGGATCACAGATACGCAGTATTTT